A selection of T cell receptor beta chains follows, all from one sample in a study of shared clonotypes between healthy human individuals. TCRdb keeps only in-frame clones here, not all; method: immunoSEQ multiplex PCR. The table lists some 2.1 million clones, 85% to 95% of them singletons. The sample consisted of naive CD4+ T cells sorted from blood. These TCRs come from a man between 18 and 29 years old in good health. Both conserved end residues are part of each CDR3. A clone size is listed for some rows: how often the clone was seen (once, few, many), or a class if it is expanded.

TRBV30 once CAWSRSGMHEQFF
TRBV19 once CASNNRQDNEQFF
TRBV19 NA CASTRDFLITEQFF
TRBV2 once CASQGVGSPLHF
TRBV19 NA CASSGPNYGYTF
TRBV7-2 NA CASSYDEATEAFF
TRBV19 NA CASSTGLAGDTQYF
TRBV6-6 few CASSNTEAFF
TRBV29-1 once CSVFTRENTEAFF
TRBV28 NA CASSFSGQGRGPQHF
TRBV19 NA CASSIWGTGELFF
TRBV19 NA CASSTGQGPGYGYTF
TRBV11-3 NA CASSFGAYTDTQYF
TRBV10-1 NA CASSDPGAGSDTQYF
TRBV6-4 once CASTSEEGRTDTQYF
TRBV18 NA CASSPVGDVYGYTF
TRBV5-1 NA CASSLEGRVGDTQYF
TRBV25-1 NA CASSAPGLRGANGGELFF
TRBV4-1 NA CASSQVAGVTYNEQFF
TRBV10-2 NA CASSQQGGGANVLTF
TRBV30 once CAWKGAGEQYF
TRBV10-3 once CAISELAGDYEQYF
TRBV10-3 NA CATSLLAGETQYF
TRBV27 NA CASRGLAGPYEQYF
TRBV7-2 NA CASSLATGANYGYTF
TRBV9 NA CASSVDGRSTDTQYF
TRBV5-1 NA CASSTGTGFNEQFF
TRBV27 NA CASSLLGVGDTEAFF
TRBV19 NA CASSGDRGLSPLHF
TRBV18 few CASSPISGLEEKLFF